The clone carrying this TCR beta chain was seen ten or more times. What it binds is not known. Unique molecular identifiers were used to barcode this TCRbeta library. Using its own MiXCR run on the PCR reads, TCRdb lists one record per CDR3 protein. The table shows around 300,000 distinct CDR3 sequences, with 9.5% to 13% occurring only once. The data are from a study of T-cell reconstitution after alpha-beta-depleted transplantation in children. Notes on the study in general: Reportedly, roughly two months post-transplant, alpha-beta T cells arose from several hundred expanded graft clones. The authors attributed T-cell counts and diversity one year after transplant mostly to newly produced T cells. Diversity of TCRbeta at day 60 was high in some patients, arising from surviving recipient T cells and thymic progenitors.

Trimming cost V 1 base and J 0 bases; bases outside gene matches: 4. CDR3 length: 15 amino acids. Per germline, CDR1 SQVTM and CDR2 ANQGSEA. The chain couples TRBV29-1 to TRBJ1-2; 8 nucleotides match TRBD1. This clonotype was sampled from a boy in the first two years of life with acute myeloid leukemia, due to receive a stem cell transplant. This specimen consisted of PBMCs, obtained before TCRalphabeta/CD19-depleted stem cell transplant. CDR3 residues: CSVEVQGGANYGYTF. The CDR3 coding sequence is TGCAGCGTTGAAGTACAGGGGGGAGCTAACTATGGCTACACCTTC.